Each of the 23 T cell receptor beta chains below was sequenced from the same sample in a study of shared clonotypes between healthy human individuals. Generated by immunoSEQ multiplex PCR, the TCRdb table keeps only in-frame clones and is missing some. The table includes some 2.3 million clones, over 85% detected once. The specimen was naive CD4+ T cells from PBMCs. Described subset: CD45RA+ positively selected. The receptors were sampled from a man aged 18 to 30 in good health. Some clones in this sample may be carry-over from other donors' samples.

The genes are TRBV27 and TRBJ2-7, with D possibly matching TRBD1 (6 bases). This CDR3 has 14 residues. Trimming cost V 2 bases and J 4 bases, with 12 bases left between them. Germline V gives CDR1 MNHEY, CDR2 SMNVEV (reference sequence). The CDR3 loop reads CASSLLRGRYEQYF. Here the CDR3 DNA reads TGTGCCAGCAGTTTACTCAGGGGACGGTACGAGCAGTACTTC.

In its sample, this clone was seen once. The chain employs TRBV18 and TRBJ1-3; D is unclear. The CDR3 contains 18 residues. V dropped 0 bases and J dropped 1 base, with 16 bases sitting between them. The germline V gene has CDR1 KGHSH and CDR2 LQKENI. The CDR3 sequence is CASSPPGSSRSSGNTIYF. In DNA, the CDR3 is TGTGCCAGCTCACCACCAGGCTCCAGTAGGAGTTCTGGAAACACCATATATTTT.

V and J are TRBV6-1 and TRBJ1-5; D is possibly TRBD1 (5 bases). Between the trimmed V and J ends, which lost 2 bases and 4 bases, there was a span of 9 bases. This CDR3 contains 14 residues. Germline V lookup: CDR1 MNHNS, CDR2 SASEGT. This CDR3 reads CASSEISGNQPQHF. CDR3 sequence (DNA): TGTGCCAGCAGTGAAATATCAGGGAATCAGCCCCAGCATTTT.

The CDR3 protein is CASSLSKGDETQYF. The CDR3 nucleotides are TGCGCCAGCAGCTTATCTAAAGGGGACGAGACCCAGTACTTC. The V call is TRBV5-1, the J call TRBJ2-5, with D perhaps TRBD1 or TRBD2 (5 bases each). The CDR3 is 14 amino acids. Germline CDR1 reads SGHRS; CDR2 reads YFSETQ. Trimming took 2 bases from V and 5 from J, leaving 13 bases between them.

This clone was seen only a few times. The chain couples TRBV2 to TRBJ1-4; D is uncertain. This CDR3 region has 12 residues. Germline lookup yields CDR1 SNHLY and CDR2 FYNNEI. Trimming took off 9 bases at V and 12 bases at J, with 17 bases between the two ends. CDR3 in DNA: TGTGCCAGTGAAGACCCGGGGTCGGAACTGTTTTTT. Translated: CASEDPGSELFF.

The chain carries TRBV2 and TRBJ1-3; D possibly corresponds to TRBD1 (6 bases). The CDR3 extends over 16 amino acids. The germline V gene has CDR1 SNHLY and CDR2 FYNNEI. V dropped 5 bases and J dropped 2 bases, with 16 bases sitting between them. The DNA for the CDR3 is TGTGCCAGCAGTTCCAGGACAGCCTCAACTGGAAACACCATATATTTT. This codes for CASSSRTASTGNTIYF.

J is TRBJ1-2 and V is TRBV18, with a possible D match to TRBD1 (5 bases). CDR3 length equals 14 residues. The germline V gene has CDR1 KGHSH and CDR2 LQKENI. Trimming stripped 5 bases from V and 4 bases from J, with 14 bases between. The CDR3 spells CASSIRGLSYGYTF. Here the CDR3 DNA reads TGTGCCAGCTCAATAAGGGGCCTATCCTATGGCTACACCTTC.

CDR3 coding DNA: TGTGCCAGCAGTTTAGTTCGGGTAGGACAGAATGAGCAGTTCTTC. It yields the protein CASSLVRVGQNEQFF. The V and J genes are TRBV28 and TRBJ2-1; maybe TRBD1 (6 bases). CDR3 size: 15 residues. The V end lost 2 bases, the J end lost 7 bases, and 15 bases lay between the germline ends. In germline, CDR1 is MDHEN, CDR2 SYDVKM. Drawing the rest from reference TRBV28 and TRBJ2-1, the complete variable domain is DVKVTQSSRYLVKRTGEKVFLECVQDMDHENMFWYRQDPGLGLRLIYFSYDVKMKEKGDIPEGYSVSREKKERFSLILESASTNQTSMYLCASSLVRVGQNEQFFGPGTRLTVL.

The V gene is TRBV5-4, the J gene TRBJ2-5; D perhaps matches TRBD2 (6 bases). Germline CDR1 and CDR2: SGHNT and YYREEE (reference sequence). The CDR3 is 16 amino acids. V was pared by 0 bases and J by 2 bases, with 14 bases between. The CDR3 is CASSLGPIAVQETQYF. DNA of the CDR3: TGTGCCAGCAGCTTGGGACCTATAGCGGTACAAGAGACCCAGTACTTC. Together with reference TRBV5-4 and TRBJ2-5, the CDR3 gives the full variable domain: ETGVTQSPTHLIKTRGQQVTLRCSSQSGHNTVSWYQQALGQGPQFIFQYYREEENGRGNFPPRFSGLQFPNYSSELNVNALELDDSALYLCASSLGPIAVQETQYFGPGTRLLVL.

J is TRBJ2-1 and V is TRBV7-2; D is undetermined. Trimming cost V 4 bases and J 3 bases, with 13 bases left between them. This CDR3 has 15 amino acids. From germline, CDR1 is SGHTA and CDR2 FQGNSA. CDR3 bases: TGTGCCAGCAGCTCCCGGTCGACTGGCTACAATGAGCAGTTCTTC. Translation: CASSSRSTGYNEQFF.

The chain employs TRBV11-3 and TRBJ2-1, with 12 bases identical to TRBD2. This CDR3 is 15 amino acids long. Germline V gene data show CDR1 as SGHNT and CDR2 as YENEEA. The ends lost 5 bases at V and 7 bases at J; junction bases unmatched: 6. In nucleotides, the CDR3 is TGTGCCAGCAGCCGACTAGCGGGAGAGGGAAATGAGCAGTTCTTC. This gives the protein CASSRLAGEGNEQFF. Together with reference TRBV11-3 and TRBJ2-1, the CDR3 gives the full variable domain: EAGVVQSPRYKIIEKKQPVAFWCNPISGHNTLYWYLQNLGQGPELLIRYENEEAVDDSQLPKDRFSAERLKGVDSTLKIQPAELGDSAVYLCASSRLAGEGNEQFFGPGTRLTVL.

The rearrangement links TRBV13 to TRBJ1-3, with D perhaps matching TRBD1 (5 bases). Trimming pared 5 bases from V and 4 bases from J, leaving 15 bases between. The CDR3 is 15 residues long. The germline V gene has CDR1 PRHDT and CDR2 FYEKMQ (reference sequence). The CDR3 reads CASSPIRESGNTIYF. The CDR3 DNA follows: TGTGCCAGCAGCCCCATCAGGGAGTCGGGAAACACCATATATTTT.

The chain links TRBV7-2 to TRBJ2-7; no clear D. The CDR3 spans 14 residues. Germline CDR1 is SGHTA and CDR2 is FQGNSA. V was shortened by 0 bases and J by 1 base, with 7 bases between the two germline ends. The CDR3 DNA sequence: TGTGCCAGCAGCTTAGCAACCATGTCCTACGAGCAGTACTTC. Its protein is CASSLATMSYEQYF.

V and J are TRBV6-5 and TRBJ2-7, with TRBD2 matching 10 bases. The CDR3 extends over 15 amino acids. Germline CDR1 reads MNHEY; CDR2 reads SVGAGI. After removal of 6 bases from V and 3 bases from J, the junction contained 8 bases not matched to a gene. CDR3 sequence (DNA): TGTGCCAGCAGGGGAGCTAGCGGGAGAGGCTACGAGCAGTACTTC. It codes for CASRGASGRGYEQYF.

The V and J genes are TRBV14 and TRBJ1-2; perhaps TRBD1 as D (5 bases). The CDR3 is 19 residues long. CDR1 is SGHDN, CDR2 FVKESK, per germline. V was trimmed by 0 bases and J by 4 bases, leaving 24 bases between them. CDR3 sequence (DNA): TGTGCCAGCAGCCAAGATGTTCGCCGGGCCGTGGGGGAGGGCTATGGCTACACCTTC. The encoded protein is CASSQDVRRAVGEGYGYTF.

V is TRBV11-3 and J is TRBJ2-1; 10 bases match TRBD2. CDR1 SGHNT and CDR2 YENEEA come from the germline V gene. J lost 6 bases, V lost 4 bases, and 6 bases had no gene match. The CDR3 spans 15 residues. The CDR3 reads CASSSRLAGVNEQFF. CDR3 sequence (DNA): TGTGCCAGCAGCTCAAGACTAGCGGGCGTCAATGAGCAGTTCTTC.

The chain uses TRBV9 and TRBJ2-7, with 7 bases aligning to TRBD2. CDR3 length equals 13 residues. V was clipped by 4 bases and J by 6 bases; unmatched bases: 7. Germline CDR1 SGDLS, CDR2 YYNGEE. The CDR3 sequence: CASSPLSGLEQYF. CDR3 sequence (DNA): TGTGCCAGCAGCCCGCTTAGCGGGCTCGAGCAGTACTTC.

V is TRBV9 and J is TRBJ1-2; 10 bases agree with TRBD1. V shed 3 bases, J shed 11 bases, and the junction held 13 bases outside the gene matches. Germline lookup yields CDR1 SGDLS and CDR2 YYNGEE. This CDR3 contains 15 residues. The CDR3, as DNA: TGTGCCAGCAGCGCGCAGCCGGGACAGGGGCTTATGTACACCTTC. Residues: CASSAQPGQGLMYTF.

This clone was found once. This sequence joins TRBV21-1 and TRBJ2-3. TRBV21-1 is termed a pseudogene. This CDR3 region has 17 residues. CDR3 nucleotides: TGTGCCAGCAGCACCACTTTGGGGGAGTCTAGCACAGATACGCAGTATTTT. Its translation: CASSTTLGESSTDTQYF.

The gene calls are TRBV5-1 and TRBJ2-5; D tentatively reads TRBD1 or TRBD2 (6 bases each). V was shortened by 4 bases and J by 3 bases, with 16 bases between the two germline ends. Looked up from germline, CDR1 is SGHRS and CDR2 is YFSETQ. This CDR3 comprises 15 residues. The DNA for the CDR3 is TGCGCCAGCAGCCCGCCACGGGGGCAAAAAGAGACCCAGTACTTC. It specifies CASSPPRGQKETQYF.

The rearrangement joins TRBV28 to TRBJ2-3; the D call may be TRBD1 or TRBD2 (5 bases each). Trimming cost V 5 bases and J 2 bases, with 11 bases left between them. The germline gives CDR1 MDHEN, CDR2 SYDVKM. This CDR3 has 14 residues. Here the CDR3 reads CASSPGTNTDTQYF. In DNA, the CDR3 is TGTGCCAGCAGTCCAGGGACCAACACAGATACGCAGTATTTT.

This clone was picked up one time. The V call is TRBV4-1, the J call TRBJ2-5; 8 nucleotides align to TRBD2. The CDR3 covers 17 residues. Germline lookup yields CDR1 MGHRA and CDR2 YSYEKL. V was clipped by 4 bases and J by 2 bases; unmatched bases: 12. The CDR3 sequence: CASSPFAGGVRQETQYF. Written as DNA, the CDR3 is TGCGCCAGCAGCCCATTTGCCGGGGGGGTGAGGCAAGAGACCCAGTACTTC.

Details on this clone: It is unclear where the CDR3 begins or ends on the DNA, so no DNA is shown, and the CDR3 is as TCRdb lists it. CDR3 protein: CAWTFGAAEETQYF. This chain uses TRBV30 with TRBJ2-5. Germline V gene data show CDR1 as GTSNPN and CDR2 as SVGIG (reference sequence). Both ends counted, the CDR3 spans 14 residues.